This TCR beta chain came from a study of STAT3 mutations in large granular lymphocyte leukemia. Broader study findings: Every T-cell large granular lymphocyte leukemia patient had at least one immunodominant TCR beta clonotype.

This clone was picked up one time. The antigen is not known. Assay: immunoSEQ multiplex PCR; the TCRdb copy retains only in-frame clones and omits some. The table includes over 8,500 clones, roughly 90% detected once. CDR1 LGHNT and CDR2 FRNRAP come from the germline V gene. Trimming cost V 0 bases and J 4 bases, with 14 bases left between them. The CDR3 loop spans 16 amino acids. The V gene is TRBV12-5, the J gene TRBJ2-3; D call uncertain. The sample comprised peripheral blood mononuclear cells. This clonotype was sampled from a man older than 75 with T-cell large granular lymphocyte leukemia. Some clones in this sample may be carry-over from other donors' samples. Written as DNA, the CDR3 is TGTGCTAGTGGTTTGGTAAATAGGCTGGGTCCAGATACGCAGTATTTT. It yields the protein CASGLVNRLGPDTQYF.